Below, one T cell receptor (beta chain) is given with its context. This CDR3 is built from 16 residues. Trimming shortened V by 1 base and J by 4 bases, and 15 bases separated the two germline ends. Per the germline V gene, CDR1 is LNHNV and CDR2 is YYDKDF (reference sequence). These data are taken from a study of blood T cell repertoires in COVID-19. Authors' data handling: Amplification with reference gene primers provided the estimates of nucleated cell counts. TCRdb's copy holds only in-frame clones and misses some; the assay was immunoSEQ multiplex PCR. V and J calls and clone size follow that table, whereas D and trimming were derived from the DNA. The table lists 250,000 to 300,000 clones, 75% to 95% of them singletons.

Sequencing was performed on PBMCs or T cells enriched from blood (not recorded which). The TCR sequence derives from a woman in her twenties or thirties who had recovered from COVID-19. This chain connects TRBV15 to TRBJ2-3; a possible D gene is TRBD2 (6 bases). CDR3 protein: CATSRVTGDTSDTQYF. CDR3 sequence (DNA): TGTGCCACCAGCAGAGTGACGGGAGACACGTCAGATACGCAGTATTTT.